The 27 T cell receptor beta chains below were found in one sample sequenced in a study of molecular identifiers for immune sequencing clone quantification. A single record per CDR3 protein comes from TCRdb applying MiXCR to the PCR reads. The table lists hundreds of thousands of distinct CDR3 sequences, around 20% of them singletons. Material: naive CD8+ T cells from blood, with Jurkat cell RNA spiked in. The subset denotes: FACS-sorted CD8+CD4-CCR7+CD45RA+ naive T cells. The receptor source for this set is a human donor in good health. Some libraries in this study had Jurkat cell RNA spiked in.

There are a few counts of this clonotype. This chain links TRBV20-1 with TRBJ2-1; 11 nucleotides match TRBD2. The CDR3 consists of 17 residues. V lost 3 bases to trimming and J lost 1 base; unmatched junction nucleotides: 8. The germline V gene encodes CDR1 DFQATT and CDR2 SNEGSKA (reference sequence). The CDR3 nucleotides read TGCAGTGCTAGGGGACTAGCGGTAACCCTGTCCTACAATGAGCAGTTCTTC. Translating gives CSARGLAVTLSYNEQFF.

This clonotype was picked up many times. This rearrangement joins TRBV29-1 to TRBJ2-2; D is undetermined. Germline assignment: CDR1 SQVTM and CDR2 ANQGSEA. The CDR3 is made up of 13 amino acids. V lost 3 bases and J 2 bases, leaving 7 bases between the germline ends. This CDR3 is CSVDWANTGELFF. CDR3 sequence (DNA): TGCAGCGTTGATTGGGCCAACACCGGGGAGCTGTTTTTT.

The table lists this clonotype with a few counts. V is TRBV5-6 and J is TRBJ2-3; D perhaps matches TRBD2 (5 bases). V was pared by 0 bases and J by 0 bases, with 11 bases between. The CDR3 sequence is 16 residues long. Germline assignment: CDR1 SGHDT and CDR2 YYEEEE. The CDR3 bases are TGTGCCAGCAGCTTGGAGGAGCGGACTAGCACAGATACGCAGTATTTT. Translating it yields CASSLEERTSTDTQYF.

Of note for this clonotype: One base away lies a much larger clone, so this may be a sequencing read error. This chain links TRBV6-5 with TRBJ1-3; TRBD1 might be the D (5 bases). The CDR3 spans 14 residues. The V gene lost 4 bases and the J gene lost 2 bases, with 9 bases spanning the gap. Germline values: CDR1 MNHEY, CDR2 SVGAGI. Written as DNA, the CDR3 is TGTGCCAGCAGTTGCCAGGGAACTGGAAACACCATATATTTT. This codes for CASSCQGTGNTIYF.

This chain links TRBV2 with TRBJ2-7; TRBD1 might be the D (6 bases). With 5 bases removed from V and 4 bases from J, the gap between germline ends came to 15 bases. The CDR3 consists of 14 residues. CDR1 and CDR2 (germline): SNHLY, FYNNEI. CDR3 in amino acids: CASSSAGTPYEQYF. The DNA of the CDR3 is TGTGCCAGCAGTAGTGCTGGGACACCATACGAGCAGTACTTC. The complete variable domain, with remaining parts taken from reference TRBV2 and TRBJ2-7, reads EPEVTQTPSHQVTQMGQEVILRCVPISNHLYFYWYRQILGQKVEFLVSFYNNEISEKSEIFDDQFSVERPDGSNFTLKIRSTKLEDSAMYFCASSSAGTPYEQYFGPGTRLTVT.

The sample holds many counts of this clonotype. The chain combines TRBV6-2 or TRBV6-3 with TRBJ1-6, with unresolved D. The CDR3 spans 14 residues. The germline CDR1 and CDR2 sequences are MNHEY and SVGEGT. V was pared by 3 bases and J by 5 bases, with 8 bases between. The CDR3 loop is CASSYMDDNSPLHF. The DNA for the CDR3 is TGTGCCAGCAGTTATATGGACGATAATTCACCCCTCCACTTT.

The DNA for the CDR3 is TGTGCCATCAGCGACACAGCTACTAGGGGGGGGAAAGAGACCCAGTACTTC. Its translation is CAISDTATRGGKETQYF. This chain uses TRBV10-3 with TRBJ2-5, with D perhaps matching TRBD2 (7 bases). Looked up from germline, CDR1 is ENHRY and CDR2 is SYGVKD. The germline V and J ends were trimmed by 6 bases and 3 bases, with 23 bases remaining between them. This CDR3 is built from 17 residues.

The sample holds a few counts of this clonotype. V and J are TRBV30 and TRBJ1-1; no firm D call. V lost 0 bases, J lost 2 bases, and 10 bases lay in between. CDR3 size: 14 residues. The germline V gene has CDR1 GTSNPN and CDR2 SVGIG (reference sequence). In DNA form, the CDR3 reads TGTGCCTGGAGTGTTTCCAGGACCAACACTGAAGCTTTCTTT. Translation: CAWSVSRTNTEAFF.

V and J are TRBV29-1 and TRBJ2-1, with 11 bases aligning to TRBD2. Germline values: CDR1 SQVTM, CDR2 ANQGSEA. V lost 1 base and J lost 4; bases outside the gene matches: 6. This CDR3 region has 16 residues. In nucleotides, the CDR3 is TGCAGCGTTGAAGGGGGGACTAGCGGAGGTTACAATGAGCAGTTCTTC. This codes for CSVEGGTSGGYNEQFF.

The table lists this clonotype with many counts. This chain uses TRBV7-9 with TRBJ1-5, with TRBD1 matching 8 bases. Germline V gene lookup returns CDR1 SEHNR and CDR2 FQNEAQ (reference sequence). This CDR3 is built from 16 residues. J gave up 3 bases and V 2 bases, and 6 bases lay outside the gene matches. As DNA, the CDR3 is TGTGCCAGCAGCTTATATGGACAGGGCCACAATCAGCCCCAGCATTTT. Residues: CASSLYGQGHNQPQHF.

In its sample, this clonotype was seen many times. The chain combines TRBV20-1 with TRBJ2-1, with 11 bases matching TRBD2. Trimming cost V 1 base and J 4 bases; bases outside gene matches: 3. The CDR3 runs to 15 residues. The germline CDR1 and CDR2 sequences are DFQATT and SNEGSKA (reference sequence). CDR3 amino acids: CSARAGTSGYNEQFF. The CDR3, as DNA: TGCAGTGCTAGAGCCGGGACTAGCGGTTACAATGAGCAGTTCTTC.

This clonotype was counted many times. V is TRBV6-7 and J is TRBJ1-5; D is undetermined. TRBV6-7 is known as an ORF, though its function is uncertain. This CDR3 comprises 12 residues. V was clipped by 4 bases and J by 5 bases, with 6 bases between them. The chain's CDR3 is CASSFKDQPQHF. The CDR3 DNA reads TGTGCCAGCAGTTTCAAAGATCAGCCCCAGCATTTT.

This clonotype showed up many times. V is TRBV4-3 and J is TRBJ2-7; possible D gene TRBD1, 5 bases. V was shortened by 0 bases and J by 2 bases, with 11 bases between the two germline ends. The V gene's germline CDR1 is LGHNA and CDR2 YSLEER. This CDR3 has 15 residues. The chain's CDR3 is CASSQDMAGTYEQYF. CDR3 in DNA: TGCGCCAGCAGCCAAGATATGGCAGGGACCTACGAGCAGTACTTC.

This clonotype was seen many times. The chain recombines TRBV7-9 with TRBJ2-2; TRBD2 matches 10 bases. Germline CDR1 is SEHNR and CDR2 is FQNEAQ (reference sequence). The V gene end was trimmed by 5 bases and the J gene end by 6 bases; junction bases not matched to a gene: 9. The CDR3 contains 16 residues. The CDR3 DNA follows: TGTGCCAGCAGCACCCCCGAACTAGCGGGGTCCGGGGAGCTGTTTTTT. It specifies CASSTPELAGSGELFF.

This clonotype was observed many times. This rearrangement joins TRBV5-1 to TRBJ2-7, with 11 positions matching TRBD2. The junction had 5 bases not matched to a gene; V was cut back by 7 bases and J by 5 bases. Germline V gene sequence: CDR1 SGHRS, CDR2 YFSETQ. This CDR3 is built from 13 residues. CDR3 protein: CASRLAGLNEQYF. CDR3 coding DNA: TGCGCCAGCCGACTAGCGGGGCTGAACGAGCAGTACTTC.

On this clonotype: Since a much larger clone is just one base distant, this may be a read error. The chain couples TRBV7-9 to TRBJ1-4; 7 nucleotides match TRBD1. This CDR3 is 16 amino acids long. Germline trimming cut 0 bases from V and 7 bases from J; bases unmatched to any gene: 8. From germline, CDR1 is SEHNR and CDR2 FQNEAQ (reference sequence). Here the CDR3 reads CASSLAKKGALEKLFF. DNA of the CDR3: TGTGCCAGCAGCTTAGCGAAGAAGGGGGCGCTTGAAAAACTGTTTTTT.

Of note for this clonotype: This could be a read error, since a much larger clone is one nucleotide away. This chain connects TRBV12-3 or TRBV12-4 to TRBJ1-1; D uncertain. The CDR3 consists of 15 residues. The CDR3 reads CASSLEGGSYTETFF. The CDR3 bases are TGTGCCAGCAGTTTAGAAGGAGGGTCGTACACTGAAACTTTCTTT.

This clonotype was recorded at least ten times. The chain links TRBV9 to TRBJ2-2; D remains ambiguous. V dropped 0 bases and J dropped 2 bases, with 5 bases sitting between them. The CDR3 has 14 residues. Germline loops: CDR1 SGDLS, CDR2 YYNGEE. The CDR3 DNA reads as TGTGCCAGCAGCGTAGGTGCAAACACCGGGGAGCTGTTTTTT. This gives the protein CASSVGANTGELFF.

In this sample, this clonotype turned up many times. The chain carries TRBV29-1 and TRBJ2-3, with 7 bases fitting TRBD1. The CDR3 is 15 residues long. Germline lookup yields CDR1 SQVTM and CDR2 ANQGSEA. Trimming at V came to 3 bases and at J to 0 bases, leaving 6 bases not matched to a gene. The CDR3 is CSVDKTGRSTDTQYF. The CDR3 bases are TGCAGCGTTGACAAGACAGGGAGAAGCACAGATACGCAGTATTTT.

This clonotype was seen a handful of times. The chain couples TRBV15 to TRBJ1-4, with D perhaps matching TRBD1 (6 bases). There are 16 residues in the CDR3. Trimming cost V 8 bases and J 0 bases, with 16 bases left between them. The germline V gene has CDR1 LNHNV and CDR2 YYDKDF (reference sequence). Here the CDR3 reads CATSARGLTTNEKLFF. CDR3 in DNA: TGTGCCACCTCCGCGCGGGGGCTTACAACTAATGAAAAACTGTTTTTT.

This clonotype was picked up many times. This chain links TRBV19 with TRBJ1-4, with D possibly TRBD1 on 5 matching bases. Germline V gene sequence: CDR1 LNHDA, CDR2 SQIVND (reference sequence). This CDR3 contains 15 residues. V shed 9 bases and J shed 0 bases, with 14 bases lying between them. Here the CDR3 reads CASGRTRATNEKLFF. In DNA form, the CDR3 reads TGTGCCAGCGGACGTACCAGGGCAACTAATGAAAAACTGTTTTTT.

This clonotype appeared a few times. The V gene is TRBV18, the J gene TRBJ2-7; 7 bases agree with TRBD1. The CDR3 contains 16 residues. V shed 0 bases and J 2 bases; nucleotides not matched to a gene: 7. Germline lookup yields CDR1 KGHSH and CDR2 LQKENI. The CDR3 nucleotides read TGTGCCAGCTCACCACCCGACAGGGCCCTACCCTACGAGCAGTACTTC. It encodes CASSPPDRALPYEQYF.

Worth noting for this clonotype: This may be a read error: a much more frequent sequence differs by one nucleotide. Because it lacks the conserved phenylalanine or tryptophan at the end, this CDR3 is likely a read error. This chain uses TRBV5-3 with TRBJ2-5; no clear D. TRBV5-3 is reported as an ORF; its role is uncertain. The CDR3 runs 14 residues. The CDR3 DNA sequence: TGTGCCAGCAGCTATGAAGTCTCCCAAGAGACCCAGTACCTC. Translation: CASSYEVSQETQYL.

The V call is TRBV12-3 or TRBV12-4, the J call TRBJ1-5; the D is unclear. This CDR3 contains 13 residues. Trimming left V 3 bases short and J 6 bases short, with 9 bases between. For the CDR3, the DNA is TGTGCCAGCAGTTTGGTCGGGTTTCAGCCCCAGCATTTT. This codes for CASSLVGFQPQHF.

V gene TRBV3-1 combines with J gene TRBJ2-7; 9 bases match TRBD1. The V and J ends lost 0 bases and 6 bases, in that order; junction bases with no gene match: 9. CDR1 and CDR2 from the germline V gene are LGHDT and YNNKEL (reference sequence). The CDR3 length is 16 residues. The DNA for the CDR3 is TGTGCCAGCAGCCAAGATCTACAGGGGGCGCGAGGCGAGCAGTACTTC. Protein: CASSQDLQGARGEQYF.

This clonotype was observed many times. The J gene is TRBJ2-3, the V gene TRBV27; weak D call: TRBD1 (6 bases). V shed 7 bases and J shed 0 bases, with 14 bases lying between them. The CDR3 consists of 15 residues. From germline, CDR1 is MNHEY and CDR2 SMNVEV (reference sequence). Here the CDR3 reads CASTTGTTSTDTQYF. The CDR3 nucleotides read TGTGCCAGCACCACGGGGACAACTAGCACAGATACGCAGTATTTT.

The chain links TRBV6-2 or TRBV6-3 to TRBJ1-1, with D uncertain. The length of the CDR3 is 19 residues. The V and J ends lost 4 bases and 4 bases respectively, with 28 bases between them. CDR1 MNHEY and CDR2 SVGEGT come from the germline V gene. The CDR3 sequence is CASSCYSDGDSHKSTEAFF. The CDR3 region has the DNA TGTGCCAGCAGTTGCTATTCCGATGGAGATAGCCATAAGAGCACTGAAGCTTTCTTT.